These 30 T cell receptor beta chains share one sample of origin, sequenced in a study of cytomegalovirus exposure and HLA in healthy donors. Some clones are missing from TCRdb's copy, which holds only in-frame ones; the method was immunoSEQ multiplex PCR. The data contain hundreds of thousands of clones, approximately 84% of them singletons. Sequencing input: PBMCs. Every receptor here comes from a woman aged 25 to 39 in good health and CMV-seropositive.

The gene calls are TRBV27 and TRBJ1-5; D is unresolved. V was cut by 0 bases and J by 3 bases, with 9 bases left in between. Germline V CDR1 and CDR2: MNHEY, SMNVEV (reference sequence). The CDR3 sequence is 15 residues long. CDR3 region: CASSLSGGFNQPQHF. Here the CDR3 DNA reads TGTGCCAGCAGTTTATCAGGCGGGTTCAATCAGCCCCAGCATTTT.

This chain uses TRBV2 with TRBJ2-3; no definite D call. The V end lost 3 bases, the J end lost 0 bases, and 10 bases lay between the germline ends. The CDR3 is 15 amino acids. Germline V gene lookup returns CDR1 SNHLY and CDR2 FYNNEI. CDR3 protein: CASSEGVTSTDTQYF. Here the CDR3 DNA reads TGTGCCAGCAGTGAGGGCGTCACTAGCACAGATACGCAGTATTTT.

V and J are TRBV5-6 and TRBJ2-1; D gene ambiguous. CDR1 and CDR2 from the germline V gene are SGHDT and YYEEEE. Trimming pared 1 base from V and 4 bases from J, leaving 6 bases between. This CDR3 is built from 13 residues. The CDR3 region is CASSLYRYNEQFF. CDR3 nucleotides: TGTGCCAGCAGCTTGTATCGTTACAATGAGCAGTTCTTC.

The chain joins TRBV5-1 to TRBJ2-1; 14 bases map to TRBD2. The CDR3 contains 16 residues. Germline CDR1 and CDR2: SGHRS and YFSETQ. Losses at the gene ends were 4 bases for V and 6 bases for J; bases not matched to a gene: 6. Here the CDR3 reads CASSPPGLAGVNEQFF. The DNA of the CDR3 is TGCGCCAGCAGCCCCCCGGGACTAGCGGGAGTCAATGAGCAGTTCTTC.

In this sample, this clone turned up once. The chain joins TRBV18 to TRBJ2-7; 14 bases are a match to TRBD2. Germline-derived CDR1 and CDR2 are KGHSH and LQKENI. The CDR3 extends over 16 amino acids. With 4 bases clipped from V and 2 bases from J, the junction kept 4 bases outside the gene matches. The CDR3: CASSQRTSGRPYEQYF. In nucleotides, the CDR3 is TGTGCCAGCTCACAACGGACTAGCGGGAGGCCCTACGAGCAGTACTTC.

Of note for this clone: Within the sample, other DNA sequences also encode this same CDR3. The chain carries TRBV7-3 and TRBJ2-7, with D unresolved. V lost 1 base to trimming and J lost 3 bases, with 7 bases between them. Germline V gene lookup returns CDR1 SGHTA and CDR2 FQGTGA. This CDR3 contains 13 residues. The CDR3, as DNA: TGTGCCAGCAGCTTAAACCGCGGCTACGAGCAGTACTTC. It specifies CASSLNRGYEQYF.

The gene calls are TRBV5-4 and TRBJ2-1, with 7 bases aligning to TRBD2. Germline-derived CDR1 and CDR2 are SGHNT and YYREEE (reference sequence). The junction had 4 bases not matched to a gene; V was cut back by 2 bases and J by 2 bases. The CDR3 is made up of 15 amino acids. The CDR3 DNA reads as TGTGCCAGCAGCTTTAGCGGGCTAGCCTACAATGAGCAGTTCTTC. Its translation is CASSFSGLAYNEQFF.

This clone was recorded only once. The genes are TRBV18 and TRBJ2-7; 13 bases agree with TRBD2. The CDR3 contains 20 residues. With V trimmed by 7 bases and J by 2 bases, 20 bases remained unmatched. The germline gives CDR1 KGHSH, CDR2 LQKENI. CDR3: CASFPTSGLAGVSRAYEQYF. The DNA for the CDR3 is TGTGCCAGCTTCCCAACCTCAGGACTAGCGGGAGTATCGAGGGCCTACGAGCAGTACTTC.

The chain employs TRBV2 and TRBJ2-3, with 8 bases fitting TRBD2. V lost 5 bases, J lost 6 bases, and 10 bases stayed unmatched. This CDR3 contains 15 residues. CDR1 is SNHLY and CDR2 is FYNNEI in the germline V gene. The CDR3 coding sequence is TGTGCCAGCAGTCCTCAGCGGGGGAGCGGGGATACGCAGTATTTT. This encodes CASSPQRGSGDTQYF.

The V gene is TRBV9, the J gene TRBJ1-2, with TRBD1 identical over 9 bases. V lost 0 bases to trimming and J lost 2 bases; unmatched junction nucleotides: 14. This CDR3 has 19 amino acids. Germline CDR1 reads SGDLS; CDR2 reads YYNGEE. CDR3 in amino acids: CASSVAPTGTGTGNYGYTF. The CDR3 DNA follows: TGTGCCAGCAGCGTAGCCCCAACTGGTACCGGGACAGGGAACTATGGCTACACCTTC.

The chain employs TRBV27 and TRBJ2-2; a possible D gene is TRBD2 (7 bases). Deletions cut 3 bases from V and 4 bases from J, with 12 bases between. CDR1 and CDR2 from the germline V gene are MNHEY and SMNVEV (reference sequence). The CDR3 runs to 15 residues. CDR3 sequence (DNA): TGTGCCAGCAGTTTGGGGGGGCGCGGCACCGGGGAGCTGTTTTTT. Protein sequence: CASSLGGRGTGELFF.

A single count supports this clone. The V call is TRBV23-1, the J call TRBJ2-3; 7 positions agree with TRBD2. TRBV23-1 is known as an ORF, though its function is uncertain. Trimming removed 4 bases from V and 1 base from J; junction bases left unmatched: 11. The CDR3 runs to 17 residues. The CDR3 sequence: CASSLGRWEGRTDTQYF. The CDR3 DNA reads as TGCGCCAGCAGTCTCGGGCGTTGGGAGGGGCGCACAGATACGCAGTATTTT.

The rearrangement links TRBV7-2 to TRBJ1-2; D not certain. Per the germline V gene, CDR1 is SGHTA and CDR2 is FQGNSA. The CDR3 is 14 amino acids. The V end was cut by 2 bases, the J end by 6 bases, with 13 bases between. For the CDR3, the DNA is TGTGCCAGCAGCTTATGGATTCCAGGTCATGGCTACACCTTC. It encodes CASSLWIPGHGYTF.

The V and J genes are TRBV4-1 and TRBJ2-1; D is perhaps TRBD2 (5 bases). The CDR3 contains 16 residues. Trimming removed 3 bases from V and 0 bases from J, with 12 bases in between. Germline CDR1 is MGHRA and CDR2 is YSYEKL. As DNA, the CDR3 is TGCGCCAGCAGCCACCTACTAGGTAACTCCTACAATGAGCAGTTCTTC. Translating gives CASSHLLGNSYNEQFF.

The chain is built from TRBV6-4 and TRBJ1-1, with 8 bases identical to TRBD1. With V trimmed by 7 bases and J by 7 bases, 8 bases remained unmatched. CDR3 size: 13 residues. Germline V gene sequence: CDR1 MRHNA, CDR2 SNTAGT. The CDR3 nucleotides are TGTGCCAGCAAGGACAGGGAAGCGGATGAAGCTTTCTTT. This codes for CASKDREADEAFF.

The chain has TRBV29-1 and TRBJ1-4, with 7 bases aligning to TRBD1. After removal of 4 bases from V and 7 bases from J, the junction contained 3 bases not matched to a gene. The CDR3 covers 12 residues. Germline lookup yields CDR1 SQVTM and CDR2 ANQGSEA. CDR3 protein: CSVAGGGEKLFF. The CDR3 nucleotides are TGCAGCGTTGCAGGGGGAGGTGAAAAACTGTTTTTT.

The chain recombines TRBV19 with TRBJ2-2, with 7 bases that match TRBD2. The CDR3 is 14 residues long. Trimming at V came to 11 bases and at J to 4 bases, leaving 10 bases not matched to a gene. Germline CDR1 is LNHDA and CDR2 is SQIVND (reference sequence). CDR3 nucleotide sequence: TGTGCCGGGCGGGGAGGGGCAGGCACCGGGGAGCTGTTTTTT. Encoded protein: CAGRGGAGTGELFF.

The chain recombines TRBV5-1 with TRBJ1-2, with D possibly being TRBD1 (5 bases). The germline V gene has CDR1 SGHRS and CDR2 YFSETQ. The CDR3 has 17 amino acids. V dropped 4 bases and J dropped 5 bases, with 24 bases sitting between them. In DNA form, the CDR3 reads TGCGCCAGCAGCACCAAGGGACCAGGGACTTCTACTTATGGCTACACCTTC. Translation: CASSTKGPGTSTYGYTF.

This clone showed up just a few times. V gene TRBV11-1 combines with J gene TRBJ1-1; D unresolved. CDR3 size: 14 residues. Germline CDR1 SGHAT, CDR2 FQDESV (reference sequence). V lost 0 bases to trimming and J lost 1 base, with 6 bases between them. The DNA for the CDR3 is TGTGCCAGCAGCTTAGCCTTATCGAACACTGAAGCTTTCTTT. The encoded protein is CASSLALSNTEAFF.

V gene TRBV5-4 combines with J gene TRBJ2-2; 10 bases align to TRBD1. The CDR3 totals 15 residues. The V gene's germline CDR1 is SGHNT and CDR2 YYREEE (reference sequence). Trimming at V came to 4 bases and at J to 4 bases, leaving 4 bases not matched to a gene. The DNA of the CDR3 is TGTGCCAGCAGCCCGGGACAGGGGAGCACCGGGGAGCTGTTTTTT. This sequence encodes CASSPGQGSTGELFF.

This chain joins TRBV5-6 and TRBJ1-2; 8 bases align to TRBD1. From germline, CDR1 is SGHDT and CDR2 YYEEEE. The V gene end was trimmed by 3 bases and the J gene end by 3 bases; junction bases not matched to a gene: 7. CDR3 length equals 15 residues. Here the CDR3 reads CASSSDRGFHYGYTF. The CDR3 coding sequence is TGTGCCAGCAGCTCTGACAGGGGTTTCCACTATGGCTACACCTTC.

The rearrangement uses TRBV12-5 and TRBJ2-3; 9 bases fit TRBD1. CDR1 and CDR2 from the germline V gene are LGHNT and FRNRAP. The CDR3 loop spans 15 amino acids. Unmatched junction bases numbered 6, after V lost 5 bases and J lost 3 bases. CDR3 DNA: TGTGCTAGTGGTCCCGGGACAGGGTTAACAGATACGCAGTATTTT. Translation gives CASGPGTGLTDTQYF.

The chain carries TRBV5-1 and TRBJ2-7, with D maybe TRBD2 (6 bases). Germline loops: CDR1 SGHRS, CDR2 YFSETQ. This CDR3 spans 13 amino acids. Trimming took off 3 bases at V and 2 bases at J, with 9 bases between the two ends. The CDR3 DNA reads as TGCGCCAGCAGCTGGGAGGCAGCCTACGAGCAGTACTTC. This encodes CASSWEAAYEQYF.

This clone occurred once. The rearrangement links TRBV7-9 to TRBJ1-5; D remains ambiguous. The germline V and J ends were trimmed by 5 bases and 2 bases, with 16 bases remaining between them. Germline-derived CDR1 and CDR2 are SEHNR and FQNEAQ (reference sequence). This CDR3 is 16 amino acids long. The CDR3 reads CASSPWPPGGNQPQHF. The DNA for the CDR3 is TGTGCCAGCAGCCCGTGGCCTCCGGGAGGCAATCAGCCCCAGCATTTT.

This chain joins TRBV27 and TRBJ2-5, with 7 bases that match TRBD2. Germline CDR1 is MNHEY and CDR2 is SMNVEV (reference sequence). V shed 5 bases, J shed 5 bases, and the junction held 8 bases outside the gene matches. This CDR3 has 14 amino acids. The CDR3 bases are TGTGCCAGCAGTCCAGGGACCGGGGGGGAGACCCAGTACTTC. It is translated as CASSPGTGGETQYF.

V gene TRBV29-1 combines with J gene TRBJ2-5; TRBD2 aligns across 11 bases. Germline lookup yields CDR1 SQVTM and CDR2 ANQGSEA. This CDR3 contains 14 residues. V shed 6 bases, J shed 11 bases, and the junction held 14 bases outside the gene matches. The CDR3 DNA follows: TGCAGCGTCGAGGGGGGACTAGCGGCAGTACGACAGTACTTC. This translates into CSVEGGLAAVRQYF. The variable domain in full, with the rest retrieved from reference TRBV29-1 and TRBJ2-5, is SAVISQKPSRDICQRGTSLTIQCQVDSQVTMMFWYRQQPGQSLTLIATANQGSEATYESGFVIDKFPISRPNLTFSTLTVSNMSPEDSSIYLCSVEGGLAAVRQYFGPGTRLLVL.

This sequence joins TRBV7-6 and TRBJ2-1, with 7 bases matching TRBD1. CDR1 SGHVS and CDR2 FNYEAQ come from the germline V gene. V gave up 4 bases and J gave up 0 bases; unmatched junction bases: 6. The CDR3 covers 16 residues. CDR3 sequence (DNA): TGTGCCAGCAGCTCCAGGACAGGTGGCTCCTACAATGAGCAGTTCTTC. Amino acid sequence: CASSSRTGGSYNEQFF.

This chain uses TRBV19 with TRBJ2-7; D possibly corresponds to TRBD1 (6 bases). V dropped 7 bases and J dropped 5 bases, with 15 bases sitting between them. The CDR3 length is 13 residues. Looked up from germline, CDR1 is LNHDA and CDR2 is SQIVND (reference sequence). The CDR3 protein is CASNPLQGHEQYF. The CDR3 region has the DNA TGTGCCAGTAATCCCTTACAGGGCCACGAGCAGTACTTC.

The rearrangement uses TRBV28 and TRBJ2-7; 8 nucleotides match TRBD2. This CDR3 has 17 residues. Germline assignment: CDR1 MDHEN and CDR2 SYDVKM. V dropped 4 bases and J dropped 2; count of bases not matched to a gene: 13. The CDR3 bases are TGTGCCAGCAGTTCCTCCCTGGGCGGGGGGCAGCCCTACGAGCAGTACTTC. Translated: CASSSSLGGGQPYEQYF. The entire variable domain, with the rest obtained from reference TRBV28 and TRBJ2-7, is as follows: DVKVTQSSRYLVKRTGEKVFLECVQDMDHENMFWYRQDPGLGLRLIYFSYDVKMKEKGDIPEGYSVSREKKERFSLILESASTNQTSMYLCASSSSLGGGQPYEQYFGPGTRLTVT.

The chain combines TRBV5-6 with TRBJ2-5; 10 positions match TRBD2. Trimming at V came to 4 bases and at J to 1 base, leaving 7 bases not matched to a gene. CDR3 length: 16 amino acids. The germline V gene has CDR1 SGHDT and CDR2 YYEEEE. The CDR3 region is CASSPLRTSGQETQYF. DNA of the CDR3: TGTGCCAGCAGCCCCCTGAGGACTAGCGGCCAAGAGACCCAGTACTTC.